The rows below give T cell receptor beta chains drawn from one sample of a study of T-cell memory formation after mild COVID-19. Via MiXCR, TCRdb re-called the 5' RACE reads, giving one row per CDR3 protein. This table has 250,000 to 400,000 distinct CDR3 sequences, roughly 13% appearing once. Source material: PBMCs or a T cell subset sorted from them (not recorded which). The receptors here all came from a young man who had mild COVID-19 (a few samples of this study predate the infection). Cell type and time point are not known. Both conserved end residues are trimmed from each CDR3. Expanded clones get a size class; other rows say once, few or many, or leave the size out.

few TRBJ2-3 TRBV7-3 ASSFTSGGARDTQY
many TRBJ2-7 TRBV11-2 ASSRGTYEQY
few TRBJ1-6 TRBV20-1 SAMDGFTGSPLH
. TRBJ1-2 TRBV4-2 ASSQEATGGNYGYT
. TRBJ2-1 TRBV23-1 ASSPFSDGPYNEQF
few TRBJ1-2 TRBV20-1 VLWEGASYT
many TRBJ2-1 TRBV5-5 ASSPRLAGGSYNEQF
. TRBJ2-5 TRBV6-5 ASTLGGGLQETQY
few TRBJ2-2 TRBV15 ATSRERGRTGELF
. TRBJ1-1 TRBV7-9 ASSSFRGHLNTEAF
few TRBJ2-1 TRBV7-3 ASSAGQRYNEQF
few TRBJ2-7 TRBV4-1 ASSQYGTGGEQY
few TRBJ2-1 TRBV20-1 SATERGGLREQF
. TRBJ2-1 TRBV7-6 ASSLGQGAHNEQF
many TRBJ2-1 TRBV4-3 ASSQDPGGVKVQF
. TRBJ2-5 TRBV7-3 ASSPRGGPPETQY
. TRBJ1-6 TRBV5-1 ASSQPSGDRFSPLH
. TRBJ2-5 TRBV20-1 SALDREWETQY
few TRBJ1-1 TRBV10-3 AMRQGADTEAF
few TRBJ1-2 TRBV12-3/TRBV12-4 ASRPTPGGYT
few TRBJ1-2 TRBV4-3 ASSQERAGQGYGYT
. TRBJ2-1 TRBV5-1 ASSSGEGTYNEQF
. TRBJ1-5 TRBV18 ASSDSGPQH
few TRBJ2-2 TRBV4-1 ASSQEIRWTGTGELF
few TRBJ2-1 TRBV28 ASSPRTGPGNEQF
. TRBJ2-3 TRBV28 ASSHRGHSTDTQY
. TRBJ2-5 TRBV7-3 ASSSSRDRGLGTQY
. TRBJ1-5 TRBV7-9 ASSLGRMHQPQH
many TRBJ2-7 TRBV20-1 SALGISGGGEQY
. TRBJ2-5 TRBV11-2 ASSFMEDQETQY
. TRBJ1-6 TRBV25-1 ASSEFTGTGGVGAPLH
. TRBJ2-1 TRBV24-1 ATSELAGAPGGDEQF
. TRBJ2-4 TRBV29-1 SASRGLIQY
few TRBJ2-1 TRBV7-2 ASSLRGGYNEQF
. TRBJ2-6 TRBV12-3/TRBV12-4 ASSLGREANVLT
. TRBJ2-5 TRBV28 ASSGTSGVETQY
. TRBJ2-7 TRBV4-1 ASSPLGGGEQY
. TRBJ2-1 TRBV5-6 ASSTGTETED
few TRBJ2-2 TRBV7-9 ATSRGNTGELF
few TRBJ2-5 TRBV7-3 ASSFFPGGSETQY
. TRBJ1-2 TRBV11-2 ASSLNSRGAYGYT
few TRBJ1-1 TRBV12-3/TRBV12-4 ASSWVNTEAF
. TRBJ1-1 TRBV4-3 ASSQEDGMNTEAF
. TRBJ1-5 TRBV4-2 ASSRTGNQPQH
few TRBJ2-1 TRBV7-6 ASSLSNKDNEQF
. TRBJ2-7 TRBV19 ATQDTNGYEQY